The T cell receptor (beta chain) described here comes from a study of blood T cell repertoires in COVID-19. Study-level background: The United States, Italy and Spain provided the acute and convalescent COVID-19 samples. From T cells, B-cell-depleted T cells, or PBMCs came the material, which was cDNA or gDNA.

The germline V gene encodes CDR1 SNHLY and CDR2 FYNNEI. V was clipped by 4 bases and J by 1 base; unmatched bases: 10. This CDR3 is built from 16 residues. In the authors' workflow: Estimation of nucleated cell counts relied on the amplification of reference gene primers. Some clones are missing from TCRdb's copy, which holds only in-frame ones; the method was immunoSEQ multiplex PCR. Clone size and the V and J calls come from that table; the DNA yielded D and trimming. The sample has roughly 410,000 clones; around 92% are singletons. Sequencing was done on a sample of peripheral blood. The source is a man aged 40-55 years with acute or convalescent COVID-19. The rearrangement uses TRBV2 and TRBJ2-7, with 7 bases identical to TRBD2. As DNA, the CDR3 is TGTGCCAGCAGTGGCGGGGGTTCAGTCGGGTCCTACGAGCAGTACTTC. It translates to CASSGGGSVGSYEQYF.